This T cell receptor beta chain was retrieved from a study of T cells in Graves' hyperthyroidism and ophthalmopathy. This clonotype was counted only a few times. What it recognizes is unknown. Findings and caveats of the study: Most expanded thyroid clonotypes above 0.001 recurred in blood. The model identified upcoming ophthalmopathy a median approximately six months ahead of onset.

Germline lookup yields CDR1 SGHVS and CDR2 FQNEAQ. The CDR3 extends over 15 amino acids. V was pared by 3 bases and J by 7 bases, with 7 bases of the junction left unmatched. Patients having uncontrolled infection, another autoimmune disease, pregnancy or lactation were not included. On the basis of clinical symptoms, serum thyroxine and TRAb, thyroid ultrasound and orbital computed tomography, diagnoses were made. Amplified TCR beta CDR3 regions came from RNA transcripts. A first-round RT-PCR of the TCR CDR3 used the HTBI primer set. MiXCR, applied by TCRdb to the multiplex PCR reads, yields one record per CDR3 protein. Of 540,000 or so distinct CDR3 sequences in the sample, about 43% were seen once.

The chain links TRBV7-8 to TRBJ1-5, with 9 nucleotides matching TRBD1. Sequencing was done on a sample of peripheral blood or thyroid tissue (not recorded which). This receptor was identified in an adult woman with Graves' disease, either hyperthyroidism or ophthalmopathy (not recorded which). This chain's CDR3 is CASSFQGGQGQPQHF. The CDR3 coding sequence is TGTGCCAGCAGCTTCCAAGGCGGACAGGGGCAGCCCCAGCATTTT. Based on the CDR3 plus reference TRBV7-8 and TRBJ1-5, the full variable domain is GAGVSQSPRYKVAKRGQDVALRCDPISGHVSLFWYQQALGQGPEFLTYFQNEAQLDKSGLPSDRFFAERPEGSVSTLKIQRTQQEDSAVYLCASSFQGGQGQPQHFGDGTRLSIL.